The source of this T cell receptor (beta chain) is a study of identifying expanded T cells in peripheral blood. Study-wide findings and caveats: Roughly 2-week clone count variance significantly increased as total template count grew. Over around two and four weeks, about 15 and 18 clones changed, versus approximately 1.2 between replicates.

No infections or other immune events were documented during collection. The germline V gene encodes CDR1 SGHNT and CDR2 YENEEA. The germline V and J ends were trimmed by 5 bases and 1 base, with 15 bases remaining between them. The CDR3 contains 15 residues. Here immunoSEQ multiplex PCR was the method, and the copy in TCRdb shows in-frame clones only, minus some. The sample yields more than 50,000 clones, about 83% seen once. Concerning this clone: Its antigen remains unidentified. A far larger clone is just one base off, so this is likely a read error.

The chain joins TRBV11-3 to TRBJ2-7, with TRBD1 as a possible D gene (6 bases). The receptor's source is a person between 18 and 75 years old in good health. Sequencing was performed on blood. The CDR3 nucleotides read TGTGCCAGCAGCCAACAAAGGACAGCGTCCTACGAGCAGTACTTC. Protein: CASSQQRTASYEQYF.